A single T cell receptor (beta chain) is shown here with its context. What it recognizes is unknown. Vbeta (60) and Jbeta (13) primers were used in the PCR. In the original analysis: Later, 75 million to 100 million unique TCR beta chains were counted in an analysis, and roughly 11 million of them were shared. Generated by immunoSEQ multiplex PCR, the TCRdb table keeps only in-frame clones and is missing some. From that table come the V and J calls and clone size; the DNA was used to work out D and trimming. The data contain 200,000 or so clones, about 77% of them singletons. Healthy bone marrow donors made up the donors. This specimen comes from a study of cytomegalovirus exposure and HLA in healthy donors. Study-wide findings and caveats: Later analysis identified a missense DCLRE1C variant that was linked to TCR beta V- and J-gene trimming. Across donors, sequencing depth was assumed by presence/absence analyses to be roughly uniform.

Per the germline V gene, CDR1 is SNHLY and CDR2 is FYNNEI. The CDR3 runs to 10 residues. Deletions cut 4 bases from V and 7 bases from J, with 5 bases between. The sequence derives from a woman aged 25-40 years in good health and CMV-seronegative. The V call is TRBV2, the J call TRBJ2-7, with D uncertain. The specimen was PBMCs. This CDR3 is CASSVREQYF. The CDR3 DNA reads TGTGCCAGCAGTGTTCGGGAGCAGTACTTC.